This T cell receptor (beta chain) was retrieved from a study of T cells expressing NK-cell markers. Regarding the study as a whole: The CD3+CD56-NKG2C+ fraction of a handful of donors was likewise dominated by these clonotypes.

The CDR3 extends over 16 amino acids. The germline V gene encodes CDR1 DFQATT and CDR2 SNEGSKA (reference sequence). As to this clonotype: Its target is not known.

The authors generated TCR beta cDNA through 5'RACE template switching with UMIs. Each CDR3 protein gets one entry in TCRdb, which reprocessed the 5' RACE reads and gives no DNA. Recorded for this sample: about 190,000 distinct CDR3 sequences. The TCR was taken from a man between 18 and 69 years old in good health. The specimen sequenced was blood T cells: a sorted CD56 or NKG2C T cell subset, CD4+ or CD8+ T cells, or bulk PBMC T cells (not recorded which). The gene calls are TRBV20-1 and TRBJ2-5; TCRdb returns TRBD1, unconfirmable since there is no DNA. CDR3 protein: CSARKGQGSLQETQYF.